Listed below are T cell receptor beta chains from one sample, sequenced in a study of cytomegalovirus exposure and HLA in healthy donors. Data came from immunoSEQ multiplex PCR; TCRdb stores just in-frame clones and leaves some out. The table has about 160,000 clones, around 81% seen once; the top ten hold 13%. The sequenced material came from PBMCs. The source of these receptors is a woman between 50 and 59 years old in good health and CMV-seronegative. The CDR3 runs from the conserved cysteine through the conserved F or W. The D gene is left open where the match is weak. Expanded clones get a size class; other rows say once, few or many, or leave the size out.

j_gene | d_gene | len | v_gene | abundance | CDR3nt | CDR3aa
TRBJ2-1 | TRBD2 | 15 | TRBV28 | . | TGTGCCAGCAGTTCAGGAGAGCGAGCGGGAGGGAGGCAGTTCTTC | CASSSGERAGGRQFF
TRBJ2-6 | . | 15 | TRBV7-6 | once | TGTGCCAGCAGCCCAGGACTCTCTGGGGCCAACGTCCTGACTTTC | CASSPGLSGANVLTF
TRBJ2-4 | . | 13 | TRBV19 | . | TGTGCCAGTAGTATAGACGCCGGTCTCATTCAGTACTTC | CASSIDAGLIQYF
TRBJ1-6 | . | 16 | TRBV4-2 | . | TGTGCCAGCAGCCAAGATCTCTCCCCTTCTACTTCACCCCTCCACTTT | CASSQDLSPSTSPLHF
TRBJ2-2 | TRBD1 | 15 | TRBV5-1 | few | TGCGCCAGCAGACCACCGGGACAGGACACCGGGGAGCTGTTTTTT | CASRPPGQDTGELFF
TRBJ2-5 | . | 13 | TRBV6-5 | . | TGTGCCAGCAGCCGGGACTACCAAGAGACCCAGTACTTC | CASSRDYQETQYF
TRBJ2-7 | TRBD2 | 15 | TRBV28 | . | TGTGCCAGCAGTCCTAGCGGGGCGTACTCCTACGAGCATTACTTC | CASSPSGAYSYEHYF
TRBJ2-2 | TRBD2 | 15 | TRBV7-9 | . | TGTGCCAGCAGTCTCCTTAGCGGGGGACCCGGGGAGCTGTTTTTT | CASSLLSGGPGELFF
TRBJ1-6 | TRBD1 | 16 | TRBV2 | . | TGTGCCAGCAGGGGGTGGACAGGGGCAAATAATTCACCCCTCCACTTT | CASRGWTGANNSPLHF
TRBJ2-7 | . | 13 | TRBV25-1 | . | TGTGCCAGCAAAGGCAGGGACAACCGGGAGCAGTACTTC | CASKGRDNREQYF
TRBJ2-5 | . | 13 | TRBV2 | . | TGTGCCAGCAGTGCGGGAATCCAAGAGACCCAGTACTTC | CASSAGIQETQYF
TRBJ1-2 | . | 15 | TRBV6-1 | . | TGTGCCAGCAGTCTCCGGACGGGGACTAACTATGGCTACACCTTC | CASSLRTGTNYGYTF
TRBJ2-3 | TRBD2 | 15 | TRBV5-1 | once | TGCGCCAGCAGCTTGGCCGGGGGGGGAGCAGATACGCAGTATTTT | CASSLAGGGADTQYF
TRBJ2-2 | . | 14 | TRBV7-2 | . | TGTGCCAGCAGCCCCCTACCGGGAACTGGGGAGCTGTTTTTT | CASSPLPGTGELFF
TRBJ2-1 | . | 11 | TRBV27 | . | TGTGCCAGCAGCCAATACAATGAGCAGTTCTTC | CASSQYNEQFF
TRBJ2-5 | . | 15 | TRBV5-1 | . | TGCGCCAGCAGCTTGGCCAAAGGGACTTTGGAGACCCAGTACTTC | CASSLAKGTLETQYF
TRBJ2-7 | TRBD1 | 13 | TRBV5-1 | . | TGCGCCAGCAGCCGCGACAGGGCCTACGAGCAGTACTTC | CASSRDRAYEQYF
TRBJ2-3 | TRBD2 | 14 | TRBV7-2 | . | TGTGCCAGCAGCTTAGGTAGCGGGAGAGATACGCAGTATTTT | CASSLGSGRDTQYF
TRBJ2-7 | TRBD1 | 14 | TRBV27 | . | TGTGCCAGCAGTTTGGTACAGGGGGTCGGCGAGCAGTACTTC | CASSLVQGVGEQYF
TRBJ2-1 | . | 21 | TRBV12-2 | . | TGTGCAAGTCGCTTAGTGGAGGTGGGGCTAGGGAGGCGGGAGAGCTACAATGAGCAGTTCTTC | CASRLVEVGLGRRESYNEQFF
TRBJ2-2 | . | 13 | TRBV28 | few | TGTGCCAGCGGAGGGGCGAACACCGGGGAGCTGTTTTTT | CASGGANTGELFF